Following are 6 T cell receptor beta chains from one sample sequenced in a study of T-cell memory formation after mild COVID-19 (dated by TCRdb to about 2021). Receptor libraries were prepared by 5' RACE. The sequencing machine was an Illumina NovaSeq 6000. The public reads were reanalyzed by TCRdb: fastp trimming at Q25, MiXCR alignment, in-frame beta chains only. A single entry per CDR3 protein holds the most common genes and DNA from its merged rows. Across this sample there are 500,000 to 600,000 distinct CDR3 sequences, with roughly 17% seen only once. The ten largest make up 12% of the sample. The sample taken for sequencing was PBMCs or a T cell subset sorted from them (not recorded which). The receptor set was obtained from an adult woman who had mild COVID-19 (a few samples of this study predate the infection). The sample titles of this study are shuffled in the database, so cell type and time point are left out; the donor was told from shared clones.

The CDR3 bases are TGTGCCAGCAGCGTGGGGACAGTGGGCTACGAGCAGTACTTC. Encoded protein: CASSVGTVGYEQYF. V usage is TRBV11-3 and J usage is TRBJ2-7; 7 nucleotides agree with TRBD1. Germline CDR1 and CDR2: SGHNT and YENEEA. This CDR3 contains 14 residues. V lost 5 bases to trimming and J lost 3 bases; unmatched junction nucleotides: 7.

V and J are TRBV20-1 and TRBJ2-5, with 7 bases matching TRBD2. The CDR3 spans 13 residues. Germline V gene data show CDR1 as DFQATT and CDR2 as SNEGSKA (reference sequence). J gave up 5 bases and V 6 bases, and 9 bases lay outside the gene matches. CDR3 protein: CSAPERGQETQYF. The CDR3 DNA sequence: TGCAGTGCCCCGGAGCGGGGTCAGGAGACCCAGTACTTC.

This clonotype has more than one count but fewer than ten. The gene calls are TRBV5-1 and TRBJ1-1; D possibly corresponds to TRBD1 (5 bases). Per the germline V gene, CDR1 is SGHRS and CDR2 is YFSETQ. The CDR3 spans 14 residues. V lost 5 bases to trimming and J lost 7 bases, with 18 bases between them. Here the CDR3 reads CASSRVGAGSEAFF. The CDR3 DNA is TGCGCCAGCAGTCGGGTCGGGGCGGGCAGTGAAGCTTTCTTT.

CDR3 sequence: CASSQEDSFNQPQHF. The CDR3, as DNA: TGCGCCAGCAGCCAAGAAGACAGTTTCAATCAGCCCCAGCATTTT. The chain recombines TRBV4-1 with TRBJ1-5, with D possibly TRBD1 on 5 matching bases. V dropped 0 bases and J dropped 3 bases, with 9 bases sitting between them. Germline loops: CDR1 MGHRA, CDR2 YSYEKL. This CDR3 is built from 15 residues.

There are a few counts of this clonotype. The chain carries TRBV29-1 and TRBJ2-3, with 15 bases aligning to TRBD2. The germline V gene encodes CDR1 SQVTM and CDR2 ANQGSEA. This CDR3 spans 15 amino acids. The V gene end was trimmed by 3 bases and the J gene end by 6 bases; junction bases not matched to a gene: 4. The CDR3 spells CSVEGLAGGLDTQYF. CDR3 sequence (DNA): TGCAGCGTTGAGGGACTAGCGGGAGGTCTCGATACGCAGTATTTT.

This clonotype occurred a few times. The V call is TRBV12-3 or TRBV12-4, the J call TRBJ1-1, with a possible D match to TRBD1 (5 bases). With 5 bases removed from V and 10 bases from J, the gap between germline ends came to 14 bases. This CDR3 region has 12 residues. This CDR3 reads CASSPGAGRAFF. The CDR3 nucleotides are TGTGCCAGCAGTCCGGGCGCAGGGAGAGCTTTCTTT.